The 24 T cell receptor beta chains below all came from one sample that was sequenced in a study of OX40 agonist ivuxolimab in advanced cancers. Some clones are missing from TCRdb's copy, which holds only in-frame ones; the method was immunoSEQ multiplex PCR. The sample lists tens of thousands of clones, 70% to 90% occurring once. Source: CD4+ or CD8+ T cells sorted from blood, taken in a trial of the OX40 agonist ivuxolimab. All receptors come from an adult with an advanced solid tumor such as melanoma, head and neck, liver or kidney cancer.

V gene TRBV6-5 combines with J gene TRBJ2-7; D call uncertain. The CDR3 is 12 amino acids. Germline V gene sequence: CDR1 MNHEY, CDR2 SVGAGI. V was clipped by 10 bases and J by 4 bases, with 14 bases between them. CDR3 sequence: CATQRSGYEQYF. CDR3 in DNA: TGTGCCACGCAGAGATCGGGTTACGAGCAGTACTTC.

The J gene is TRBJ2-7, the V gene TRBV7-3; D is undetermined. The V gene's germline CDR1 is SGHTA and CDR2 FQGTGA. The CDR3 loop spans 13 amino acids. V was pared by 2 bases and J by 5 bases, with 10 bases between. DNA of the CDR3: TGTGCCAGCAGCTTATATCCTTCCCACGAGCAGTACTTC. Translating gives CASSLYPSHEQYF.

The CDR3 sequence is CASSTLSGRETPQETQYF. The CDR3 DNA sequence: TGTGCCAGCAGTACCCTTTCGGGCCGCGAGACACCTCAAGAGACCCAGTACTTC. The chain couples TRBV27 to TRBJ2-5; D is undetermined. Germline V gene data show CDR1 as MNHEY and CDR2 as SMNVEV (reference sequence). The CDR3 is 18 amino acids. V was pared by 5 bases and J by 2 bases, with 24 bases between.

The chain couples TRBV6-1 to TRBJ1-4; 7 positions agree with TRBD1. This CDR3 spans 16 amino acids. V shed 4 bases and J 6 bases; nucleotides not matched to a gene: 11. In germline, CDR1 is MNHNS, CDR2 SASEGT. Here the CDR3 reads CASSVSPGTADEKLFF. CDR3 sequence (DNA): TGTGCCAGCAGTGTATCTCCCGGGACAGCAGATGAAAAACTGTTTTTT.

The V call is TRBV11-3, the J call TRBJ2-7; D might be TRBD2 (6 bases). CDR3 size: 15 residues. The V gene lost 5 bases and the J gene lost 5 bases, with 19 bases spanning the gap. CDR1 and CDR2 from the germline V gene are SGHNT and YENEEA. CDR3 residues: CASSPFTAGRHEQYF. In DNA form, the CDR3 reads TGTGCCAGCAGCCCCTTCACCGCGGGACGCCACGAGCAGTACTTC. Full variable domain (remainder filled in from reference TRBV11-3 and TRBJ2-7): EAGVVQSPRYKIIEKKQPVAFWCNPISGHNTLYWYLQNLGQGPELLIRYENEEAVDDSQLPKDRFSAERLKGVDSTLKIQPAELGDSAVYLCASSPFTAGRHEQYFGPGTRLTVT.

The chain combines TRBV18 with TRBJ2-5; TRBD2 matches at 8 bases. The CDR3 extends over 15 amino acids. Germline V gives CDR1 KGHSH, CDR2 LQKENI. V gave up 6 bases and J gave up 2 bases; unmatched junction bases: 8. CDR3 DNA sequence: TGTGCCAGCTCCCTTTTTGGCGGGAGGCAAGAGACCCAGTACTTC. Its translation: CASSLFGGRQETQYF.

The V and J genes are TRBV11-2 and TRBJ2-3; D remains unclear. The CDR3 is 15 amino acids. Germline values: CDR1 SGHAT, CDR2 FQNNGV. V dropped 3 bases and J dropped 3 bases, with 13 bases sitting between them. CDR3 sequence reads: CASSFSGVGTDTQYF. Here the CDR3 DNA reads TGTGCCAGCAGCTTCAGTGGGGTTGGTACAGATACGCAGTATTTT.

The J gene is TRBJ1-1, the V gene TRBV4-3; D ambiguous. CDR1 and CDR2 (germline): LGHNA, YSLEER. The CDR3 is made up of 14 amino acids. V lost 2 bases to trimming and J lost 1 base, with 8 bases between them. In nucleotides, the CDR3 is TGCGCCAGCAGCCAAAGTCGGACGAACACTGAAGCTTTCTTT. Its protein is CASSQSRTNTEAFF.

The CDR3, as DNA: TGTGCCATCAGTACTAGCGGAGGGGAAAATTACGAGCAGTACTTC. Translated, it gives CAISTSGGENYEQYF. The rearrangement joins TRBV10-3 to TRBJ2-5, with 8 positions matching TRBD2. The DNA end is a closer match to TRBJ2-7, so the J assignment may be wrong. Germline loops: CDR1 ENHRY, CDR2 SYGVKD. This CDR3 is built from 15 residues.

V is TRBV5-4 and J is TRBJ1-3, with 11 bases aligning to TRBD1. CDR1 is SGHNT, CDR2 YYREEE, per germline (reference sequence). V was clipped by 4 bases and J by 6 bases; unmatched bases: 9. The CDR3 sequence is 16 residues long. The CDR3, as DNA: TGTGCCAGCAGCCGGGGGACAGGGGGTTGGGAAAACACCATATATTTT. It is translated as CASSRGTGGWENTIYF.

This clone was recorded a few times. V is TRBV9 and J is TRBJ2-6; the D is unclear. The V gene's germline CDR1 is SGDLS and CDR2 YYNGEE. V lost 1 base to trimming and J lost 4 bases, with 15 bases between them. The CDR3 length is 17 residues. In DNA form, the CDR3 reads TGTGCCAGCAGCGTAAGTCTAAGAGCGCGAGGGGCCAACGTCCTGACTTTC. Its translation: CASSVSLRARGANVLTF.

The chain carries TRBV28 and TRBJ2-1; 7 bases match TRBD1. With 7 bases clipped from V and 10 bases from J, the junction kept 10 bases outside the gene matches. The CDR3 is 13 amino acids. The germline V gene has CDR1 MDHEN and CDR2 SYDVKM. CDR3 amino acids: CASIAPPGQEQFF. CDR3 nucleotide sequence: TGTGCCAGCATCGCCCCCCCGGGACAGGAGCAGTTCTTC.

This chain joins TRBV6-6 and TRBJ2-6; D is unclear. CDR1 and CDR2 from the germline V gene are MNHNY and SVGAGI (reference sequence). The V end lost 4 bases, the J end lost 0 bases, and 7 bases lay between the germline ends. CDR3 size: 15 residues. DNA for the CDR3: TGTGCCAGCAGTTCCACCTCCTCTGGGGCCAACGTCCTGACTTTC. Its protein is CASSSTSSGANVLTF.

The chain joins TRBV5-4 to TRBJ2-7; weak D call: TRBD2 (7 bases). CDR1 and CDR2 from the germline V gene are SGHNT and YYREEE (reference sequence). The CDR3 loop spans 15 amino acids. The ends were cut back, 0 bases at V and 6 bases at J, with 16 bases in the middle. The CDR3 coding sequence is TGTGCCAGCAGCTTGGTCGGCGGGGGCTACTCCGAGCAGTACTTC. It translates to CASSLVGGGYSEQYF.

The chain recombines TRBV28 with TRBJ1-5; 9 bases line up with TRBD1. Per germline, CDR1 MDHEN and CDR2 SYDVKM. This CDR3 has 17 amino acids. V lost 6 bases to trimming and J lost 2 bases; unmatched junction nucleotides: 11. DNA for the CDR3: TGTGCCAGCAGGCCCATGACAGGGGGTATTGGCAATCAGCCCCAGCATTTT. The encoded protein is CASRPMTGGIGNQPQHF.

V gene TRBV25-1 combines with J gene TRBJ1-2; the D gene is possibly TRBD1 (5 bases). V was cut by 1 base and J by 1 base, with 13 bases left in between. Germline CDR1 reads MGHDK; CDR2 reads SYGVNS. The CDR3 runs to 16 residues. CDR3 residues: CASSELEGRINYGYTF. CDR3 in DNA: TGTGCCAGCAGTGAATTGGAGGGGCGCATTAACTATGGCTACACCTTC.

The CDR3 loop is CATSKELAGSYGELFF. The CDR3 coding sequence is TGTGCCACCAGCAAAGAACTAGCGGGAAGTTACGGGGAGCTGTTTTTT. The rearrangement uses TRBV15 and TRBJ2-2, with 10 bases fitting TRBD2. Germline CDR1 reads LNHNV; CDR2 reads YYDKDF (reference sequence). V lost 4 bases, J lost 7 bases, and 9 bases stayed unmatched. The CDR3 totals 16 residues.

The gene calls are TRBV28 and TRBJ1-2; D is unresolved. In germline, CDR1 is MDHEN, CDR2 SYDVKM. The CDR3 is 11 amino acids. V lost 3 bases to trimming and J lost 7 bases, with 6 bases between them. CDR3 nucleotide sequence: TGTGCCAGCAGTTTCTTCCGTGGCTACACCTTC. Translating it yields CASSFFRGYTF.

V and J are TRBV30 and TRBJ2-6; D remains ambiguous. V lost 4 bases and J lost 2, with 12 bases in between. Germline assignment: CDR1 GTSNPN and CDR2 SVGIG (reference sequence). The CDR3 runs 15 residues. This CDR3 is CAWKPPSTGANVLTF. CDR3 nucleotides: TGTGCCTGGAAGCCTCCGTCCACTGGGGCCAACGTCCTGACTTTC.

The V call is TRBV15, the J call TRBJ2-5; tentative D call: TRBD2 (6 bases). Germline loops: CDR1 LNHNV, CDR2 YYDKDF (reference sequence). V lost 5 bases and J 4 bases, leaving 11 bases between the germline ends. This CDR3 has 13 amino acids. The CDR3 nucleotides are TGTGCCACCAGCCCCCGGCGGGGAGAGACCCAGTACTTC. It codes for CATSPRRGETQYF. The variable domain in full, completed from reference TRBV15 and TRBJ2-5, reads DAMVIQNPRYQVTQFGKPVTLSCSQTLNHNVMYWYQQKSSQAPKLLFHYYDKDFNNEADTPDNFQSRRPNTSFCFLDIRSPGLGDTAMYLCATSPRRGETQYFGPGTRLLVL.

The rearrangement joins TRBV11-2 to TRBJ2-5, with D perhaps TRBD2 (6 bases). This CDR3 spans 14 amino acids. The V end was cut by 0 bases, the J end by 4 bases, with 9 bases between. The germline V gene encodes CDR1 SGHAT and CDR2 FQNNGV. In DNA, the CDR3 is TGTGCCAGCAGCTTAGATCTGGAGGGAGAGACCCAGTACTTC. Translating it yields CASSLDLEGETQYF.

The chain carries TRBV28 and TRBJ2-3; no clear D gene. Trimming took off 2 bases at V and 9 bases at J, with 12 bases between the two ends. Germline-derived CDR1 and CDR2 are MDHEN and SYDVKM. The CDR3 totals 13 residues. CDR3 in DNA: TGTGCCAGCAGTTTACCCCACGAGTTGACGCAGTATTTT. Protein sequence: CASSLPHELTQYF.

The CDR3 DNA follows: TGCGCCAGCGCCTTAGGTGCTAGCGGGATTGGAGGGAATGAGCAGTTCTTC. Translated: CASALGASGIGGNEQFF. The chain combines TRBV5-1 with TRBJ2-1; 9 nucleotides agree with TRBD2. Trimming took 7 bases from V and 7 from J; bases not matched to a gene: 18. The CDR3 is 17 amino acids. Per germline, CDR1 SGHRS and CDR2 YFSETQ.

The rearrangement joins TRBV9 to TRBJ1-3, with 8 positions matching TRBD1. Per the germline V gene, CDR1 is SGDLS and CDR2 is YYNGEE. The length of the CDR3 is 16 residues. V lost 4 bases, J lost 8 bases, and 14 bases stayed unmatched. CDR3 amino acids: CASSRATGGTGDTIYF. Written as DNA, the CDR3 is TGTGCCAGCAGCCGAGCTACAGGGGGTACGGGTGACACCATATATTTT.